This T cell receptor (beta chain) was observed in a study of T cell repertoires in cytomegalovirus infection. Regarding the study as a whole: There were carriers of CMV plus the relevant HLA, and cumulative public TCR beta family frequency identified them.

The germline V gene has CDR1 SGDLS and CDR2 YYNGEE. The CDR3 spans 16 residues. The V and J ends lost 4 bases and 0 bases, in that order; junction bases with no gene match: 8. Turning to this clonotype: Its antigen is not known.

From the reads, TCRdb called clonotypes with MiXCR, one entry per CDR3 protein. The data show hundreds of thousands of distinct CDR3 sequences, roughly 31% seen once. The sample in question was cultured CD8+ T cells from PBMCs, obtained from culture after CMV antigen stimulation. The chain is built from TRBV9 and TRBJ2-5; 8 positions match TRBD2. The TCR sequence derives from a human donor in good health (CMV status not recorded). Some clones in this sample may be carry-over from other donors' samples. CDR3 sequence (DNA): TGTGCCAGCAGCCCCATAGCGGGGCCTGACCAAGAGACCCAGTACTTC. It translates to CASSPIAGPDQETQYF.